This is a list of T cell receptor beta chains from one sample in a study of metastatic and nonmetastatic thyroid tumors. From the PCR reads, TCRdb re-called clones with MiXCR. The repertoire holds tens of thousands of clones, about a sixth seen once, with around 9.9% in the top ten. Sequencing input: tumor tissue. The receptors derive from a female donor with papillary thyroid cancer or a benign thyroid nodule (not recorded which). Some clones in this sample may be carry-over from other donors' samples. CDR3s include the opening cysteine and the closing phenylalanine or tryptophan. Each record gives: D gene, clone size, CDR3 length, J gene, V gene, CDR3 protein, CDR3 DNA. D genes are given only for firm matches. The listing skips clone size in some rows; elsewhere it reads once, few, many or a size class.

>TRBD2|.|16|TRBJ2-2|TRBV5-8
CASSFPAGVSTGELFF
TGTGCCAGCAGCTTCCCAGCGGGAGTAAGCACCGGGGAGCTGTTTTTT
>.|many|12|TRBJ2-7|TRBV7-8
CASSLSGLTQYF
TGTGCCAGCAGCCTATCGGGGTTAACGCAGTACTTC
>.|many|15|TRBJ1-1|TRBV28
CASSSGEGVGTEAFF
TGTGCCAGCAGTTCAGGGGAGGGAGTGGGGACTGAAGCTTTCTTT
>.|many|14|TRBJ2-7|TRBV18
CASSRASGDYEQYF
TGTGCCAGCTCACGAGCCAGCGGAGACTACGAGCAGTACTTC
>TRBD2|many|14|TRBJ2-7|TRBV20-1
CSASLAGDSYEQYF
TGCAGTGCTAGTTTAGCGGGGGACTCCTACGAGCAGTACTTC
>TRBD2|few|18|TRBJ2-3|TRBV5-4
CASSLVRVREVGTDTQYF
TGTGCCAGCAGCCTGGTTCGTGTGCGGGAGGTTGGCACAGATACGCAGTATTTT
>.|many|15|TRBJ2-2|TRBV5-1
CASSYSGPGTGELFF
TGCGCCAGCAGTTATTCCGGGCCCGGAACCGGGGAGCTGTTTTTT
>.|many|11|TRBJ2-5|TRBV7-9
CASSAQETQYF
TGTGCCAGCAGCGCTCAAGAGACCCAGTACTTC
>TRBD2|.|15|TRBJ2-5|TRBV20-1
CSARTSGGARGTQYF
TGCAGTGCTAGAACTAGCGGGGGGGCTCGAGGGACCCAGTACTTC
>TRBD1|.|14|TRBJ2-1|TRBV20-1
CSATGTGLIGAQFF
TGCAGTGCTACCGGGACAGGGCTTATCGGCGCGCAGTTCTTC
>.|many|15|TRBJ2-3|TRBV7-2
CASSLSLTSTDTQYF
TGTGCCAGCAGCTTAAGCCTCACTTCCACAGATACGCAGTATTTT
>.|medium-sized|15|TRBJ2-2|TRBV19
CASSRQGPFTGELFF
TGTGCCAGCTCCAGGCAGGGTCCCTTCACCGGGGAGCTGTTTTTT
>.|many|14|TRBJ1-2|TRBV20-1
CSARDRGHGYGYTF
TGCAGTGCTAGAGATCGGGGACACGGCTATGGCTACACCTTC
>TRBD2|many|15|TRBJ2-1|TRBV5-1
CASSVTSGSRVEQFF
TGCGCCAGCAGCGTGACTAGCGGGAGTAGGGTTGAGCAGTTCTTC
>.|many|16|TRBJ2-7|TRBV5-1
CASSPLIGQLQGEQYF
TGCGCCAGCAGCCCGTTAATTGGGCAGTTACAAGGGGAGCAGTACTTC
>.|many|14|TRBJ2-7|TRBV7-3
CASSLFPDSYEQYF
TGTGCCAGCAGCTTATTCCCTGATTCCTACGAGCAGTACTTC
>TRBD1|many|15|TRBJ2-7|TRBV10-3
CAISDRNRGSNEQYF
TGTGCCATCAGTGACCGGAACAGGGGTTCAAACGAGCAGTACTTC
>.|.|15|TRBJ2-4|TRBV20-1
CSAGDLTQAKNIQYF
TGCAGTGCTGGAGATCTAACACAGGCCAAAAACATTCAGTACTTC
>TRBD1|many|17|TRBJ1-1|TRBV12-3/TRBV12-4
CASSPPGTGRMNTEAFF
TGTGCCAGCAGCCCCCCCGGGACAGGGCGAATGAACACTGAAGCTTTCTTT
>.|many|16|TRBJ2-3|TRBV27
CASSAPSTSSTDTQYF
TGTGCCAGCAGCGCACCATCGACTAGTTCCACAGATACGCAGTATTTT
>.|once|12|TRBJ2-7|TRBV5-6
CAISLGAGRQYF
TGTGCCATTAGCTTGGGGGCGGGGCGGCAGTACTTC
>.|.|14|TRBJ1-2|TRBV5-5
CAIILDPANYGYTF
TGTGCCATCATCTTGGACCCAGCTAACTATGGCTACACCTTC
>.|many|13|TRBJ2-1|TRBV6-2/TRBV6-3
CASGTDTYNEQFF
TGTGCCAGCGGGACCGACACCTACAATGAGCAGTTCTTC
>TRBD1|many|16|TRBJ2-3|TRBV2
CASRDRNTGGTDTQYF
TGTGCCAGCAGAGATCGTAATACAGGGGGCACAGATACGCAGTATTTT
>.|few|10|TRBJ1-1|TRBV6-1
CVSSAEAAFF
TGTGTCAGCAGTGCAGAAGCCGCTTTCTTT
>.|.|14|TRBJ2-1|TRBV24-1
CATIFVPGENEQFF
TGTGCCACCATCTTCGTGCCCGGTGAAAATGAGCAGTTCTTC
>.|few|15|TRBJ2-2|TRBV6-2/TRBV6-3
CASSYGDMDSGELFF
TGTGCCAGCAGTTACGGTGACATGGATTCCGGGGAGCTGTTTTTT
>TRBD1|many|15|TRBJ2-1|TRBV27
CASSSDRGLYNEQFF
TGTGCCAGCAGCAGTGACAGGGGACTCTACAATGAGCAGTTCTTC
>.|many|15|TRBJ1-4|TRBV2
CASSRTYGVREKLFF
TGTGCCAGCAGCCGCACTTATGGGGTCCGAGAAAAACTGTTTTTT
>.|medium-sized|13|TRBJ1-1|TRBV28
CASGRIMNTEAFF
TGTGCCAGCGGTCGAATTATGAACACTGAAGCTTTCTTT
>.|many|15|TRBJ2-1|TRBV9
CASSDSGASYNEQFF
TGTGCCAGCAGCGACTCCGGGGCTTCCTACAATGAGCAGTTCTTC
>.|many|16|TRBJ2-2|TRBV9
CASSGLAATNTGELFF
TGTGCCAGCAGCGGTCTCGCAGCGACGAACACCGGGGAGCTGTTTTTT
>.|many|14|TRBJ2-7|TRBV20-1
CSARLNGRPYEQYF
TGCAGTGCTCGACTTAACGGGCGCCCCTACGAGCAGTACTTC
>.|many|14|TRBJ1-2|TRBV19
CASSITGAQYGYTF
TGTGCCAGTAGTATAACCGGGGCCCAATATGGCTACACCTTC
>.|many|16|TRBJ2-4|TRBV6-1
CASSRHWGPQKNIQYF
TGTGCCAGCTCTCGACACTGGGGGCCACAAAAAAACATTCAGTACTTC
>.|many|11|TRBJ1-6|TRBV6-2/TRBV6-3
CASRSQAPLHF
TGTGCCAGCAGATCACAAGCCCCCCTCCACTTT
>TRBD1|many|13|TRBJ2-5|TRBV7-9
CASSLGQGETQYF
TGTGCCAGCAGCTTAGGACAGGGTGAGACCCAGTACTTC
>TRBD2|.|15|TRBJ2-7|TRBV19
CASSIAGGPGYEQYF
TGTGCCAGTAGTATTGCGGGAGGGCCTGGCTACGAGCAGTACTTC
>.|many|19|TRBJ2-2|TRBV10-3
CAISTSPRTLRENTGELFF
TGTGCCATCAGTACTTCCCCCCGGACCCTCAGGGAGAACACCGGGGAGCTGTTTTTT
>.|many|13|TRBJ1-1|TRBV28
CASSLRVNTEAFF
TGTGCCAGCAGTCTCCGGGTGAACACTGAAGCTTTCTTT
>.|many|13|TRBJ1-1|TRBV7-8
CASSDFRNTEAFF
TGTGCCAGCAGCGATTTTCGAAACACTGAAGCTTTCTTT
>TRBD1|many|13|TRBJ2-3|TRBV5-1
CASSRGQGGKQYF
TGCGCCAGCAGCCGGGGACAGGGGGGTAAGCAGTATTTT
>.|many|13|TRBJ2-7|TRBV5-6
CASSLANGYEQYF
TGTGCCAGCAGCTTGGCCAACGGGTACGAGCAGTACTTC
>.|many|13|TRBJ1-1|TRBV7-2
CASSFTAPAEAFF
TGTGCCAGCAGCTTTACGGCCCCGGCTGAAGCTTTCTTT
>.|.|16|TRBJ1-5|TRBV3-1
CASSQDASGDRQPQHF
TGTGCCAGCAGCCAAGATGCGTCAGGGGATAGGCAGCCCCAGCATTTT
>.|many|17|TRBJ1-3|TRBV4-1
CASSQEMGMVSGNTIYF
TGCGCCAGCAGCCAAGAGATGGGGATGGTCTCTGGAAACACCATATATTTT
>.|many|13|TRBJ2-1|TRBV27
CASSRIHYNEQFF
TGTGCCAGCAGCCGGATCCACTACAATGAGCAGTTCTTC
>.|many|14|TRBJ2-5|TRBV18
CASSSQGSQETQYF
TGTGCCAGCTCATCGCAGGGCTCCCAAGAGACCCAGTACTTC
>TRBD1|many|16|TRBJ1-1|TRBV19
CASRNDPTGGNTEAFF
TGTGCCAGTAGAAACGACCCGACAGGGGGCAACACTGAAGCTTTCTTT
>TRBD2|once|18|TRBJ2-1|TRBV4-2
CATSPSGTSGRSYNEQFF
TGTGCCACCAGCCCGTCAGGGACTAGCGGGAGATCTTACAATGAGCAGTTCTTC